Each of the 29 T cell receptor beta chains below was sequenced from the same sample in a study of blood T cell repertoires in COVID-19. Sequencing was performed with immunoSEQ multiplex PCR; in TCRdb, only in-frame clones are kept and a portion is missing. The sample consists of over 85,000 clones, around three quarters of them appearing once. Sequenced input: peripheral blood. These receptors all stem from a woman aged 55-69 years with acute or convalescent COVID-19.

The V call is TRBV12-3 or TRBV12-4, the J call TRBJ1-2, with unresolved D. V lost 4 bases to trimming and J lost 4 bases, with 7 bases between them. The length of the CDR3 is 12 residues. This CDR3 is CASSSEPYGYTF. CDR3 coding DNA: TGTGCCAGCAGTTCAGAACCCTATGGCTACACCTTC.

This CDR3 reads CATSPRFTTEAFF. DNA for the CDR3: TGTGCCACTTCTCCCCGGTTTACGACTGAAGCTTTCTTT. The V gene is TRBV19, the J gene TRBJ1-1; D is uncertain. Trimming pared 10 bases from V and 5 bases from J, leaving 17 bases between. The CDR3 covers 13 residues. Germline CDR1 LNHDA, CDR2 SQIVND (reference sequence).

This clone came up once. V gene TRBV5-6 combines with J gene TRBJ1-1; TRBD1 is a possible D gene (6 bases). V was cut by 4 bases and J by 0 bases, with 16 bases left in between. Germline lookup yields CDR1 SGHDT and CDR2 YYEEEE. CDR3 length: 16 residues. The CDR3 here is CASSPHRVRMNTEAFF. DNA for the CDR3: TGTGCCAGCAGCCCTCACAGGGTCCGAATGAACACTGAAGCTTTCTTT.

The CDR3 reads CASTDRSSSYEQYF. Here the CDR3 DNA reads TGCGCCAGTACCGACAGGTCGAGCTCCTACGAGCAGTACTTC. The chain joins TRBV5-1 to TRBJ2-7; D perhaps matches TRBD1 (6 bases). The CDR3 has 14 residues. Trimming removed 8 bases at V and 0 bases at J, with 15 bases between. The V gene's germline CDR1 is SGHRS and CDR2 YFSETQ.

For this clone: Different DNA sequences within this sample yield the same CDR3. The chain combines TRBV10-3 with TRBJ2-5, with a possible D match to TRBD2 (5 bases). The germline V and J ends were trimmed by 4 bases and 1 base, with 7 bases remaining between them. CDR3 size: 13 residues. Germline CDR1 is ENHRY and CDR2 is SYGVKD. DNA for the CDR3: TGTGCCATCAGTGTGAGGGTCCAAGAGACCCAGTACTTC. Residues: CAISVRVQETQYF.

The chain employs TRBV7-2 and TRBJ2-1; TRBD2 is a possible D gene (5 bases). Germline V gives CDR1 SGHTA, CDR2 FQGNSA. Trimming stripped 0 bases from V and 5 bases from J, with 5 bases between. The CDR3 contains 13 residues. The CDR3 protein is CASSLARDNEQFF. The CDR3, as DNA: TGTGCCAGCAGCTTAGCGAGGGACAATGAGCAGTTCTTC.

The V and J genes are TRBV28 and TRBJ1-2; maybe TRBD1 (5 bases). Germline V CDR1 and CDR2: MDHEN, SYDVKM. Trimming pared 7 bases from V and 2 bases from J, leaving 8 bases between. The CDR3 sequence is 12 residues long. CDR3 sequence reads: CASTSGNYGYTF. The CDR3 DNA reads TGTGCCAGCACGTCAGGGAACTATGGCTACACCTTC.

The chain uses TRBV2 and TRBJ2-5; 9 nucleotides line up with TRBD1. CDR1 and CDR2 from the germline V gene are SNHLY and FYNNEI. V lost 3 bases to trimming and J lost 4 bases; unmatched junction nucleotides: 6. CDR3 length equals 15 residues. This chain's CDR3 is CASSDYRGQGETQYF. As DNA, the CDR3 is TGTGCCAGCAGTGATTACAGGGGGCAGGGAGAGACCCAGTACTTC.

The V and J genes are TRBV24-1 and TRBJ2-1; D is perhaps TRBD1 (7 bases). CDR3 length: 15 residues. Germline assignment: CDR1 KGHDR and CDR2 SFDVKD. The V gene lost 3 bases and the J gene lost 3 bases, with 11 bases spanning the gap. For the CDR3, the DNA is TGTGCCACCAGTGATCGACAGGGACTCTACAATGAGCAGTTCTTC. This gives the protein CATSDRQGLYNEQFF.

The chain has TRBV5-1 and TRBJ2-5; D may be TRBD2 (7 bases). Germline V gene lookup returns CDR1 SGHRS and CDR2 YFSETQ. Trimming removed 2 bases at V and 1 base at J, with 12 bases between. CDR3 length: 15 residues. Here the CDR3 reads CASSFRGALQETQYF. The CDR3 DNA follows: TGCGCCAGCAGCTTCCGGGGGGCTCTCCAAGAGACCCAGTACTTC.

The CDR3 sequence is CASSPGTFQETQYF. CDR3 DNA: TGTGCCAGCAGCCCCGGGACATTTCAAGAGACCCAGTACTTC. The V and J genes are TRBV5-8 and TRBJ2-5, with D perhaps TRBD1 (6 bases). The CDR3 has 14 residues. The V gene's germline CDR1 is SGHTS and CDR2 YDEGEE. Trimming took off 4 bases at V and 2 bases at J, with 12 bases between the two ends.

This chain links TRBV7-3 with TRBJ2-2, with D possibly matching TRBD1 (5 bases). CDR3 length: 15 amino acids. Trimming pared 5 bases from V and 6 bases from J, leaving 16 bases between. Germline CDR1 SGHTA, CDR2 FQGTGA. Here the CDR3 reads CASSPSGGAAGELFF. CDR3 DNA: TGTGCCAGCAGCCCCTCGGGTGGGGCCGCCGGGGAGCTGTTTTTT. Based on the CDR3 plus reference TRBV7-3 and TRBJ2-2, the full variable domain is GAGVSQTPSNKVTEKGKYVELRCDPISGHTALYWYRQSLGQGPEFLIYFQGTGAADDSGLPNDRFFAVRPEGSVSTLKIQRTERGDSAVYLCASSPSGGAAGELFFGEGSRLTVL.

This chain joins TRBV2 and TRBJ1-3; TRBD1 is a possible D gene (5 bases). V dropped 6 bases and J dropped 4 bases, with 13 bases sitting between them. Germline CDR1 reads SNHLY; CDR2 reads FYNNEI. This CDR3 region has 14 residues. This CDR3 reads CASRFPTDGNTIYF. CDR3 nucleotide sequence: TGTGCCAGCAGATTCCCGACAGACGGAAACACCATATATTTT.

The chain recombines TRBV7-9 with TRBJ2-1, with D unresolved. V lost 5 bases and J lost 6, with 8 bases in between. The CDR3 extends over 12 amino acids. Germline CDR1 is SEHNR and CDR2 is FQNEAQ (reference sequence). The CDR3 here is CASSRSGNEQFF. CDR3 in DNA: TGTGCCAGCAGCCGTAGTGGCAATGAGCAGTTCTTC.

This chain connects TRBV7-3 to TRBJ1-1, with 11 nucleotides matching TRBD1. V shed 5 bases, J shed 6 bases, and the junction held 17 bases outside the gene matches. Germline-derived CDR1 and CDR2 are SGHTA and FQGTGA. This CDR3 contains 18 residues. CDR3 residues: CASSKTGTGGQGIAEAFF. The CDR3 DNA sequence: TGTGCCAGCAGCAAGACCGGGACAGGGGGTCAGGGTATAGCTGAAGCTTTCTTT. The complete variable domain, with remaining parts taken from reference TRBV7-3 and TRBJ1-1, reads GAGVSQTPSNKVTEKGKYVELRCDPISGHTALYWYRQSLGQGPEFLIYFQGTGAADDSGLPNDRFFAVRPEGSVSTLKIQRTERGDSAVYLCASSKTGTGGQGIAEAFFGQGTRLTVV.

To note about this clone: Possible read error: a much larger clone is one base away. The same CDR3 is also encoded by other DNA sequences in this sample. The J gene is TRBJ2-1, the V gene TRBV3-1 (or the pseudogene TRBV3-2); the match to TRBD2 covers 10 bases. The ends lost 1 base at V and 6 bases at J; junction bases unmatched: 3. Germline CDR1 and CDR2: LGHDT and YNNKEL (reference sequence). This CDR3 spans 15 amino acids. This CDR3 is CASSQASGGANEQFF. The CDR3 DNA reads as TGTGCCAGCAGCCAAGCAAGCGGGGGGGCCAATGAGCAGTTCTTC.

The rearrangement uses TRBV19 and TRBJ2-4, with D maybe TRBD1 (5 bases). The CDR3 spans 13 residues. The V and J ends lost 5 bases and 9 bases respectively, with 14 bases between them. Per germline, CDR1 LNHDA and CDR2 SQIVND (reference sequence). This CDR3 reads CASSVRVDTIQYF. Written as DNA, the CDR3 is TGTGCCAGTAGTGTCAGGGTAGACACCATTCAGTACTTC.

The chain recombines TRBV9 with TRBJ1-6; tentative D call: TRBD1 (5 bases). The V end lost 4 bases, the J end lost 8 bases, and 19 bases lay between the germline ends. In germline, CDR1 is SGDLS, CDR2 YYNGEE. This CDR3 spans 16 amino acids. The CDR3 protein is CASSPEGRPQDSPLHF. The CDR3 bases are TGTGCCAGCAGCCCCGAGGGGAGGCCACAAGATTCACCCCTCCACTTT.

CDR3 nucleotide sequence: TGTGCCAGCAGCCCCAACATTGGGCCCCAGCATTTT. Protein sequence: CASSPNIGPQHF. The genes are TRBV7-2 and TRBJ1-5; D unclear. Germline CDR1 SGHTA, CDR2 FQGNSA. Trimming took 5 bases from V and 9 from J, leaving 11 bases between them. The CDR3 sequence is 12 residues long.

DNA of the CDR3: TGTGCCACCAGTGACGGGGGACAGGGGAGCAATCAGCCCCAGCATTTT. Encoded protein: CATSDGGQGSNQPQHF. The rearrangement uses TRBV24-1 and TRBJ1-5, with 10 bases that match TRBD1. This CDR3 spans 16 amino acids. Germline V gene sequence: CDR1 KGHDR, CDR2 SFDVKD. V lost 4 bases to trimming and J lost 1 base; unmatched junction nucleotides: 3.

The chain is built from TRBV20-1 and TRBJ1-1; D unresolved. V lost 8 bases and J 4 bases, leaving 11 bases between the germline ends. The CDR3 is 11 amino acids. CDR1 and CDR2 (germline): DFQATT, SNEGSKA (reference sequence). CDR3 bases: TGCAGTAATTCTCGGGGCACTGAAGCTTTCTTT. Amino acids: CSNSRGTEAFF.

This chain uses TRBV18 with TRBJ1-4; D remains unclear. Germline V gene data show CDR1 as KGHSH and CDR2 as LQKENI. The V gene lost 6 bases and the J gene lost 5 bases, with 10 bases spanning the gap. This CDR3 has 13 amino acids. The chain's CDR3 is CASSPSQNEKLFF. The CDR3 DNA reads TGTGCCAGCTCCCCATCACAGAATGAAAAACTGTTTTTT.

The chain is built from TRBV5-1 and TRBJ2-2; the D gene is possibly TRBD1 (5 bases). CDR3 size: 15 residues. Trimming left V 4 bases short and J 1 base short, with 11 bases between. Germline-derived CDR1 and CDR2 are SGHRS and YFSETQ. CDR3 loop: CASSTRVQNTGELFF. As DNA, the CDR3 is TGCGCCAGCAGCACCAGGGTCCAGAACACCGGGGAGCTGTTTTTT.

The CDR3 protein is CASRGLSSGNTIYF. In nucleotides, the CDR3 is TGTGCCAGCAGGGGACTGTCCTCTGGAAACACCATATATTTT. The chain combines TRBV2 with TRBJ1-3; possibly TRBD1 for D (5 bases). The CDR3 totals 14 residues. Between the trimmed V and J ends, which lost 6 bases and 0 bases, there was a span of 9 bases. CDR1 and CDR2 from the germline V gene are SNHLY and FYNNEI.

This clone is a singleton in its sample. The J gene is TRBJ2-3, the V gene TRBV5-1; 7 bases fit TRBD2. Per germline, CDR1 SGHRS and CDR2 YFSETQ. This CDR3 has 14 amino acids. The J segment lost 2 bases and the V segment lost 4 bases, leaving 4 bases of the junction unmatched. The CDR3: CASSALADTDTQYF. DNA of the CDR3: TGCGCCAGCAGCGCCCTAGCGGACACAGATACGCAGTATTTT.

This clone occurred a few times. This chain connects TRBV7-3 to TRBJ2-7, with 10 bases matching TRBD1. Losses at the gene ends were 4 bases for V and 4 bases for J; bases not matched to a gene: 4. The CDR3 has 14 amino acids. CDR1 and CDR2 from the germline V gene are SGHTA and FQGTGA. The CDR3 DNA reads TGTGCCAGCAGCTCCGGGACAGGGGATTACGAGCAGTACTTC. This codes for CASSSGTGDYEQYF.

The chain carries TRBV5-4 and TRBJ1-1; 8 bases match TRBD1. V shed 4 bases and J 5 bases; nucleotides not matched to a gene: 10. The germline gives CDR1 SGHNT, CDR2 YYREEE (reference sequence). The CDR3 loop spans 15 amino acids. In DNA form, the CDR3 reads TGTGCCAGCAGCCTGCCAGGGGGCGCGTTTACTGAAGCTTTCTTT. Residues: CASSLPGGAFTEAFF.

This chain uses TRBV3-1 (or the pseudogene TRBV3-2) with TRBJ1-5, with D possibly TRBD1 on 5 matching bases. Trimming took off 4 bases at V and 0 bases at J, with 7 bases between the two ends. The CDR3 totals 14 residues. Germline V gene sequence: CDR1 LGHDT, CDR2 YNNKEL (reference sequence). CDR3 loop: CASSRGLSNQPQHF. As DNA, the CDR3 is TGTGCCAGCAGCCGGGGACTTAGCAATCAGCCCCAGCATTTT.

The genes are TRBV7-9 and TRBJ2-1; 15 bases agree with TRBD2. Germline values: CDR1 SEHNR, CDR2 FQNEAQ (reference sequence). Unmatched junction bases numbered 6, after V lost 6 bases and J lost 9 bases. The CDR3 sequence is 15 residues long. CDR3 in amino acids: CASSPGLAGGREQFF. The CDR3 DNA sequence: TGTGCCAGCAGTCCTGGACTAGCGGGGGGGCGTGAGCAGTTCTTC.